These T cell receptor beta chains were read from a single sample in a study of glioma-infiltrating T cells. TCRdb re-called the multiplex PCR reads through MiXCR, storing one row per CDR3 protein. The sample has approximately 11,000 distinct CDR3 sequences, around a quarter seen once; the top ten hold 35% to 50%. The sequencing sample was made of glioma tissue, nonneoplastic brain tissue, or PBMCs (not recorded which). The receptors shown here come from a human donor with low-grade glioma or glioblastoma, undergoing nonglioma brain surgery, or in good health (not recorded which). Each CDR3 is given with its conserved first and last residue. D genes are given only for firm matches. Some rows have no size entry. The others give once, few or many, or a class for an expanded clone.

CDR3aa: CASSLERGSTDTQYF
CDR3nt: TGTGCCAGCAGCTTAGAACGGGGAAGCACAGATACGCAGTATTTT
abundance: few
v_gene: TRBV7-8
j_gene: TRBJ2-3
d_gene: NA

CDR3aa: CASSELASGLTDTQYF
CDR3nt: TGTGCCAGCAGTGAACTGGCTAGCGGCCTCACAGATACGCAGTATTTT
abundance: many
v_gene: TRBV6-1
j_gene: TRBJ2-3
d_gene: TRBD2

CDR3aa: CASSQTGTSVYNEQFF
CDR3nt: TGTGCCAGCAGTCAAACCGGGACTAGCGTTTACAATGAGCAGTTCTTC
abundance: NA
v_gene: TRBV7-3
j_gene: TRBJ2-1
d_gene: TRBD2

CDR3aa: CASSLQGRRSPLHF
CDR3nt: TGTGCCAGCAGCTTACAGGGAAGAAGATCACCCCTCCACTTT
abundance: NA
v_gene: TRBV7-9
j_gene: TRBJ1-6
d_gene: NA

CDR3aa: CATAFGGGNEQFF
CDR3nt: TGTGCCACAGCCTTTGGTGGGGGCAATGAGCAGTTCTTC
abundance: medium-sized
v_gene: TRBV27
j_gene: TRBJ2-1
d_gene: NA

CDR3aa: CATRGGYRDRGEAFF
CDR3nt: TGTGCCACCCGGGGGGGATACCGGGACAGGGGTGAAGCTTTCTTT
abundance: NA
v_gene: TRBV24-1
j_gene: TRBJ1-1
d_gene: TRBD1

CDR3aa: CARSEQSSGANVLTF
CDR3nt: TGTGCCAGAAGTGAGCAGAGCTCTGGGGCCAACGTCCTAACTTTC
abundance: NA
v_gene: TRBV6-1
j_gene: TRBJ2-6
d_gene: NA

CDR3aa: CASSGPSGRARPFGNEQFF
CDR3nt: TGTGCCAGCAGTGGTCCTAGCGGGAGGGCCCGGCCCTTTGGCAATGAGCAGTTCTTC
abundance: medium-sized
v_gene: TRBV6-1
j_gene: TRBJ2-1
d_gene: TRBD2

CDR3aa: CASSLRETGELFF
CDR3nt: TGTGCCAGCAGCTTAAGGGAAACCGGGGAGCTGTTTTTT
abundance: many
v_gene: TRBV7-9
j_gene: TRBJ2-2
d_gene: NA

CDR3aa: CASSQTLGADEQYF
CDR3nt: TGTGCCAGCAGCCAAACGCTGGGGGCAGACGAGCAGTACTTC
abundance: medium-sized
v_gene: TRBV7-9
j_gene: TRBJ2-7
d_gene: NA

CDR3aa: CASSPTSGRTDTQYF
CDR3nt: TGTGCCAGCAGTCCTACTAGCGGACGCACAGATACGCAGTATTTT
abundance: many
v_gene: TRBV6-1
j_gene: TRBJ2-3
d_gene: TRBD2

CDR3aa: CASSIPGLAKDTQYF
CDR3nt: TGTGCCAGCAGTATCCCGGGACTAGCCAAAGATACGCAGTATTTT
abundance: NA
v_gene: TRBV12-3/TRBV12-4
j_gene: TRBJ2-3
d_gene: TRBD2

CDR3aa: CASSALTGGNYGYTF
CDR3nt: TGTGCCAGCAGCGCCCTGACAGGGGGAAACTATGGCTACACCTTC
abundance: few
v_gene: TRBV5-4
j_gene: TRBJ1-2
d_gene: TRBD1

CDR3aa: CASSLGTSEQFF
CDR3nt: TGCGCCAGCAGCCTTGGGACGAGTGAGCAGTTCTTC
abundance: many
v_gene: TRBV4-1
j_gene: TRBJ2-1
d_gene: NA

CDR3aa: CASSEEGDGNTEAFF
CDR3nt: TGTGCCAGCAGTGAAGAGGGGGATGGAAACACTGAAGCTTTCTTT
abundance: many
v_gene: TRBV25-1
j_gene: TRBJ1-1
d_gene: NA

CDR3aa: CASSLASGSTDTQYF
CDR3nt: TGTGCCAGCAGCTTAGCTAGCGGGAGCACAGATACGCAGTATTTT
abundance: few
v_gene: TRBV11-2
j_gene: TRBJ2-3
d_gene: TRBD2

CDR3aa: CASSQRVNTGELFF
CDR3nt: TGTGCCAGCAGCCAACGAGTGAACACCGGGGAGCTGTTTTTT
abundance: NA
v_gene: TRBV3-1
j_gene: TRBJ2-2
d_gene: NA

CDR3aa: CASRPGLYASTDTQYF
CDR3nt: TGTGCCAGCAGACCGGGACTATACGCTAGCACAGATACGCAGTATTTT
abundance: NA
v_gene: TRBV2
j_gene: TRBJ2-3
d_gene: TRBD2